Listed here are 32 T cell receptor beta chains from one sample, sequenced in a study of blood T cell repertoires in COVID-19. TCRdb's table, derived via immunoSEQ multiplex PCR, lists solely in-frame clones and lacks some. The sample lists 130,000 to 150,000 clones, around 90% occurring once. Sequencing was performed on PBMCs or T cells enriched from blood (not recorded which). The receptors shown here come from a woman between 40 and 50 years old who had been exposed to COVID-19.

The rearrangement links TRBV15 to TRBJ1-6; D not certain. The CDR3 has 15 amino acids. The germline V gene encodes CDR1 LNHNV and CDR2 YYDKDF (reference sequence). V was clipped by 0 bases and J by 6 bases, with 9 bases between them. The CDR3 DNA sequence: TGTGCCACCAGCAGAGATCGGGGTTCTAATTCACCCCTCCACTTT. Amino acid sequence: CATSRDRGSNSPLHF.

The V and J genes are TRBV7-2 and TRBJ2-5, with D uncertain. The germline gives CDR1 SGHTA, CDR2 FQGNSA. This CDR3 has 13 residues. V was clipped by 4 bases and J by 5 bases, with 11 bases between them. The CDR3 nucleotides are TGTGCCAGCAGCTCTTGGCCTTTCGAGACCCAGTACTTC. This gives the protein CASSSWPFETQYF.

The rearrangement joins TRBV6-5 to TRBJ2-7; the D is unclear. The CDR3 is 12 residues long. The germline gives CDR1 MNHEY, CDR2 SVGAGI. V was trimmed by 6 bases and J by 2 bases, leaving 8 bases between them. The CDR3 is CASSPEPYEQYF. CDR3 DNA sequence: TGTGCCAGCAGCCCGGAGCCCTACGAGCAGTACTTC.

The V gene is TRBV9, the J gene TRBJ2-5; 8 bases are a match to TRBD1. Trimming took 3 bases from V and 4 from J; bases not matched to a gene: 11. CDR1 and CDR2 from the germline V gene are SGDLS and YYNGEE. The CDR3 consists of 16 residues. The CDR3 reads CASSAGTGREGETQYF. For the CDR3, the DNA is TGTGCCAGCAGCGCCGGGACAGGACGAGAGGGAGAGACCCAGTACTTC. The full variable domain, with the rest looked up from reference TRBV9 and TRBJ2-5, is DSGVTQTPKHLITATGQRVTLRCSPRSGDLSVYWYQQSLDQGLQFLIQYYNGEERAKGNILERFSAQQFPDLHSELNLSSLELGDSALYFCASSAGTGREGETQYFGPGTRLLVL.

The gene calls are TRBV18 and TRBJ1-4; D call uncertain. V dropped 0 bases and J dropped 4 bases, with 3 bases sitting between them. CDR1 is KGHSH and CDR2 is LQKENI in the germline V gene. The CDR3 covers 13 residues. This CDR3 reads CASSPPLNEKLFF. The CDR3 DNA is TGTGCCAGCTCACCACCCCTTAATGAAAAACTGTTTTTT.

The CDR3, as DNA: TGCGCCAGCATGGTCCTCGCGGTGAACACCGGGGAGCTGTTTTTT. It translates to CASMVLAVNTGELFF. This chain links TRBV5-1 with TRBJ2-2; no definite D call. The CDR3 loop spans 15 amino acids. Germline V lookup: CDR1 SGHRS, CDR2 YFSETQ. Trimming removed 6 bases at V and 1 base at J, with 13 bases between.

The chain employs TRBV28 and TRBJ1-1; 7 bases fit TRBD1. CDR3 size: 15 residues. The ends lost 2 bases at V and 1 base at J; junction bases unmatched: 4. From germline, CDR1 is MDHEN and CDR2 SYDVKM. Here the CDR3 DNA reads TGTGCCAGCAGTTTACGACAGGGAAGGAACACTGAAGCTTTCTTT. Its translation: CASSLRQGRNTEAFF.

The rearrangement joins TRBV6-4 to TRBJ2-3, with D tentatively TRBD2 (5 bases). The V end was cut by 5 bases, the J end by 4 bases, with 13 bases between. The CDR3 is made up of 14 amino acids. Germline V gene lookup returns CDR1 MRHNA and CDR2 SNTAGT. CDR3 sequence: CASSRTSNADTQYF. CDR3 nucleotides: TGTGCCAGCAGTCGAACTAGTAACGCAGATACGCAGTATTTT.

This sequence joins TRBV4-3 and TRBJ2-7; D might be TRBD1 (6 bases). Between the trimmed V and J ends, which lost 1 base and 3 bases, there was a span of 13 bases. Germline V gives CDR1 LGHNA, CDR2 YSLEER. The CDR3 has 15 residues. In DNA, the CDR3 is TGCGCCAGCAGCCAAGTGACAGGACCACTCTACGAGCAGTACTTC. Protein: CASSQVTGPLYEQYF.

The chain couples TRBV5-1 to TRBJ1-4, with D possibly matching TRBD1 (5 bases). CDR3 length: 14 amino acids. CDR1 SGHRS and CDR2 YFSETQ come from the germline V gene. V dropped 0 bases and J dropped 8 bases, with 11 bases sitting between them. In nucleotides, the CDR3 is TGCGCCAGCAGCTTGGTCCAGGGCGGCGAAAAACTGTTTTTT. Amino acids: CASSLVQGGEKLFF. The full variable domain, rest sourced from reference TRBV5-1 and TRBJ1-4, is KAGVTQTPRYLIKTRGQQVTLSCSPISGHRSVSWYQQTPGQGLQFLFEYFSETQRNKGNFPGRFSGRQFSNSRSEMNVSTLELGDSALYLCASSLVQGGEKLFFGSGTQLSVL.

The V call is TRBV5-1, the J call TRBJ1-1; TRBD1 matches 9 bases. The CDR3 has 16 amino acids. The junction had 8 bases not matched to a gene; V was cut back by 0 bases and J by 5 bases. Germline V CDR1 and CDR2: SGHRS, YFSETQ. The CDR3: CASSLEVADRGTEAFF. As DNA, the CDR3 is TGCGCCAGCAGCTTGGAAGTCGCCGACAGGGGGACTGAAGCTTTCTTT.

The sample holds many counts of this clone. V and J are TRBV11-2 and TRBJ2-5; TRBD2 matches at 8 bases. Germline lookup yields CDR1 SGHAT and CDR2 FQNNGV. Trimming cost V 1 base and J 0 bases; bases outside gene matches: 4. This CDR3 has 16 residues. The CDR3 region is CASSLANSGNQETQYF. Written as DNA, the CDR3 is TGTGCCAGCAGCTTAGCCAATAGCGGGAACCAAGAGACCCAGTACTTC.

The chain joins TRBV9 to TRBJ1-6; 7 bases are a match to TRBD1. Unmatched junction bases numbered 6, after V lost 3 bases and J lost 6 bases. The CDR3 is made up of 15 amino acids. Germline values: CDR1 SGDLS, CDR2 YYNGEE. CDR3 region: CASSAEGQRNSPLHF. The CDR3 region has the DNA TGTGCCAGCAGCGCCGAGGGACAGCGTAATTCACCCCTCCACTTT.

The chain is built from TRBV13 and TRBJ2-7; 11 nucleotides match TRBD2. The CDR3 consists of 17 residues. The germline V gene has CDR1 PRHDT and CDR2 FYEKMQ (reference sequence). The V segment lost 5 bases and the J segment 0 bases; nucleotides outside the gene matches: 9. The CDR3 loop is CASSLVPGTSGSYEQYF. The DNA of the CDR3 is TGTGCCAGCAGCCTAGTCCCTGGGACTAGCGGCTCCTACGAGCAGTACTTC.

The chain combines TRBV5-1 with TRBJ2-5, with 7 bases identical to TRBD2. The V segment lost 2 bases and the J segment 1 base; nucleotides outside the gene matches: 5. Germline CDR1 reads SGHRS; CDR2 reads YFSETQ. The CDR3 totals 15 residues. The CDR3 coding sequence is TGCGCCAGCAGCTTTGGGGGGGAAGCCCAAGAGACCCAGTACTTC. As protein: CASSFGGEAQETQYF.

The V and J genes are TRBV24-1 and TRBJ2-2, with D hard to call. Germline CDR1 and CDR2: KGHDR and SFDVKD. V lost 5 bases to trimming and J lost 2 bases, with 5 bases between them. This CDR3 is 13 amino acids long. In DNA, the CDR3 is TGTGCCACCAGTGCCCCAAACACCGGGGAGCTGTTTTTT. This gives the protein CATSAPNTGELFF.

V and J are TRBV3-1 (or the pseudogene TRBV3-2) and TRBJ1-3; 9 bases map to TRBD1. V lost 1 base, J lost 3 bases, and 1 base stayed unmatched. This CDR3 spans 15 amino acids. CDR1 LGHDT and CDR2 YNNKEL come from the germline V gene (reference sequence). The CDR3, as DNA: TGTGCCAGCAGCCAAGCGACAGGGGGTGGAAACACCATATATTTT. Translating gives CASSQATGGGNTIYF.

CDR3 sequence reads: CASTLGQSNYGYTF. CDR3 DNA sequence: TGTGCCAGCACCTTGGGACAGTCTAACTATGGCTACACCTTC. The rearrangement uses TRBV9 and TRBJ1-2; 7 positions agree with TRBD1. With 6 bases clipped from V and 0 bases from J, the junction kept 5 bases outside the gene matches. The CDR3 has 14 amino acids. Looked up from germline, CDR1 is SGDLS and CDR2 is YYNGEE.

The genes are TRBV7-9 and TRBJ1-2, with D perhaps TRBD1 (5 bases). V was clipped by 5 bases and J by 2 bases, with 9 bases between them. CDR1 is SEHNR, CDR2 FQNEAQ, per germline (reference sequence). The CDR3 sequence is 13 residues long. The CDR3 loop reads CASSVDINYGYTF. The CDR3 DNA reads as TGTGCCAGCAGCGTGGACATCAACTATGGCTACACCTTC.

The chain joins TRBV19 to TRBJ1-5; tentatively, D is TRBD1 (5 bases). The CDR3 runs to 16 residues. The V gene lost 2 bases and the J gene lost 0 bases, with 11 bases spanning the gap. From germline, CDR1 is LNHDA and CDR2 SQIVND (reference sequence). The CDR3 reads CASSILGLGSNQPQHF. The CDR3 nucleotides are TGTGCCAGTAGTATACTGGGACTGGGTAGCAATCAGCCCCAGCATTTT.

CDR3 sequence: CASSQPDRADNQPQHF. DNA for the CDR3: TGCGCCAGCAGTCAACCCGACAGGGCGGATAATCAGCCCCAGCATTTT. This chain connects TRBV23-1 to TRBJ1-5; 7 bases fit TRBD1. TRBV23-1 is noted as an ORF with a role that remains uncertain. This CDR3 contains 16 residues. V lost 2 bases, J lost 4 bases, and 8 bases stayed unmatched.

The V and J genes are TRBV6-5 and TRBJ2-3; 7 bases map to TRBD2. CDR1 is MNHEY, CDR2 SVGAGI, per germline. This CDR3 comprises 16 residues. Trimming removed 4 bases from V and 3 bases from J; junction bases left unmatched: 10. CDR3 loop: CASSFRLALETDTQYF. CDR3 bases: TGTGCCAGCAGTTTTCGACTAGCCCTCGAGACAGATACGCAGTATTTT.

The chain's CDR3 is CASSPNSGGELFF. The CDR3 coding sequence is TGTGCCAGCAGCCCGAACTCCGGCGGGGAGCTGTTTTTT. V gene TRBV11-2 combines with J gene TRBJ2-2; D is ambiguous. Germline assignment: CDR1 SGHAT and CDR2 FQNNGV. V lost 5 bases to trimming and J lost 7 bases, with 11 bases between them. This CDR3 spans 13 amino acids.

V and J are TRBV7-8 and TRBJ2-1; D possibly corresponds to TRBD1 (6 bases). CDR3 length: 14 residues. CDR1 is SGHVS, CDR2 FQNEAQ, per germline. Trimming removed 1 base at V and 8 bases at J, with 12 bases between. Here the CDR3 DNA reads TGTGCCAGCAGCTTAGACAGGGCCAGCGATGAGCAGTTCTTC. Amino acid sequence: CASSLDRASDEQFF.

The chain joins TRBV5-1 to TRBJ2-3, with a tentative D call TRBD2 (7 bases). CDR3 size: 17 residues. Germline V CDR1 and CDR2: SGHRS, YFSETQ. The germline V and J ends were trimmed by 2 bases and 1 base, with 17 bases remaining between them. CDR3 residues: CASSLGRGALGTDTQYF. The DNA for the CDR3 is TGCGCCAGCAGCTTAGGTCGGGGGGCACTCGGCACAGATACGCAGTATTTT.

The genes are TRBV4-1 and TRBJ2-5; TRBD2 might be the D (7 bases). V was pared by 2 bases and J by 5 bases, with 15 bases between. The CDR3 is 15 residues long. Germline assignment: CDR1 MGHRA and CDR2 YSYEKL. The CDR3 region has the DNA TGCGCCAGCAGCCAAAAGGGGGGAGGGCTCGAGACCCAGTACTTC. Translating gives CASSQKGGGLETQYF.

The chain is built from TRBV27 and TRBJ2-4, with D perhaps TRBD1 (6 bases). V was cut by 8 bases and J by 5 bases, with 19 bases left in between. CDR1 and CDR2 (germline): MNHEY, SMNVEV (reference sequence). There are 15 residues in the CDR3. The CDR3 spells CASRTNREVENIQYF. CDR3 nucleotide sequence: TGTGCCAGCCGAACAAACAGGGAAGTCGAAAACATTCAGTACTTC.

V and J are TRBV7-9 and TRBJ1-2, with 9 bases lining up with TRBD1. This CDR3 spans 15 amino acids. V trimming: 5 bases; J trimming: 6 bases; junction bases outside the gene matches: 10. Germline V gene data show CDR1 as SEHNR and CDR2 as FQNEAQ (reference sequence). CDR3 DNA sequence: TGTGCCAGCAGCCAGGCCAGGACAGGGGTCCATGGCTACACCTTC. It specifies CASSQARTGVHGYTF.

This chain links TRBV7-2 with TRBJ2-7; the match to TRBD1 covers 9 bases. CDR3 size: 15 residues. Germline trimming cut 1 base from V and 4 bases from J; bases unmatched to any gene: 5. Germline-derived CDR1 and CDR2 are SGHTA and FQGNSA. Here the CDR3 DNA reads TGTGCCAGCAGCTTAGTGCCCGGGACAGGGTACGAGCAGTACTTC. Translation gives CASSLVPGTGYEQYF. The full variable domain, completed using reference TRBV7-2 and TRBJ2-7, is GAGVSQSPSNKVTEKGKDVELRCDPISGHTALYWYRQSLGQGLEFLIYFQGNSAPDKSGLPSDRFSAERTGGSVSTLTIQRTQQEDSAVYLCASSLVPGTGYEQYFGPGTRLTVT.

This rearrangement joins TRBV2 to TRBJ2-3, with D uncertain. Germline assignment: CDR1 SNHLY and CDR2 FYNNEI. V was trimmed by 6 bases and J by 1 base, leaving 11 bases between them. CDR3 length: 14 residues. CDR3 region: CASRDTTRTDTQYF. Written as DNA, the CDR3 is TGTGCCAGCAGAGACACGACGCGCACAGATACGCAGTATTTT.

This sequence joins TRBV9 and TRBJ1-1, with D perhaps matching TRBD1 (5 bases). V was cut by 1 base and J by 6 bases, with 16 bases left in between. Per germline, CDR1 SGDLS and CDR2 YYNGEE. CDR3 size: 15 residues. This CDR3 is CASSVFDSQVSEAFF. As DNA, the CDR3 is TGTGCCAGCAGCGTATTCGACAGTCAAGTTTCTGAAGCTTTCTTT.

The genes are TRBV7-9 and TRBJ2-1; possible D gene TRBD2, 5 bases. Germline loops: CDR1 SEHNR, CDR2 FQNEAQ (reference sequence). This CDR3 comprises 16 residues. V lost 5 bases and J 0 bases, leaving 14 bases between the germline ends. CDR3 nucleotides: TGTGCCAGCAGCCGCGGGTTCGGGGACTCCTACAATGAGCAGTTCTTC. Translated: CASSRGFGDSYNEQFF.